What follows is one T cell receptor beta chain and its context. Assay: immunoSEQ multiplex PCR; the TCRdb copy retains only in-frame clones and omits some. The data contain roughly 250,000 clones, roughly 87% of them singletons. This specimen belongs to a study of blood T cell repertoires in COVID-19. The CDR3 consists of 17 residues. Losses at the gene ends were 5 bases for V and 3 bases for J; bases not matched to a gene: 9. CDR1 is LNHDA, CDR2 SQIVND, per germline (reference sequence). Sequenced material: peripheral blood. The receptor was isolated from a woman in her 30s with acute or convalescent COVID-19. V usage is TRBV19 and J usage is TRBJ2-3, with TRBD2 matching 12 bases. Written as DNA, the CDR3 is TGTGCCAGTAGTCCAAAACTAGCGGGAGGTCTTACAGATACGCAGTATTTT. This sequence encodes CASSPKLAGGLTDTQYF.